The next 9 T cell receptor beta chains were all read from a single sample in a study of Graves' ophthalmopathy and Graves' hyperthyroidism. TCR beta CDR3 amplification used RNA transcripts. First-round RT-PCR with HTBI primers preceded a second-round multiplex PCR. TCRdb fed the multiplex PCR reads into MiXCR, producing one record per CDR3 protein. The table shows about 160,000 distinct CDR3 sequences, with less than 45% occurring only once. Material: peripheral blood. The receptors here all came from a middle-aged woman with Graves' ophthalmopathy.

This clonotype appeared many times. The chain carries TRBV4-2 and TRBJ2-2, with TRBD2 identical over 12 bases. CDR1 is LGHNA, CDR2 YNFKEQ, per germline. V lost 4 bases, J lost 1 base, and 13 bases stayed unmatched. This CDR3 is built from 20 residues. The CDR3 loop reads CASSRTVRMGLAGNTGELFF. CDR3 DNA sequence: TGTGCCAGCAGCCGTACCGTCAGGATGGGACTAGCGGGGAACACCGGGGAGCTGTTTTTT.

The genes are TRBV15 and TRBJ1-1; D call uncertain. This CDR3 contains 15 residues. Looked up from germline, CDR1 is LNHNV and CDR2 is YYDKDF (reference sequence). Between the trimmed V and J ends, which lost 0 bases and 6 bases, there was a span of 14 bases. The CDR3 sequence: CATSRDRGGWAEAFF. The DNA for the CDR3 is TGTGCCACCAGCAGAGATCGTGGAGGGTGGGCTGAAGCTTTCTTT.

This clonotype has a count of ten or more. This chain uses TRBV2 with TRBJ2-7, with 8 nucleotides matching TRBD1. CDR3 length: 15 residues. Trimming at V came to 6 bases and at J to 9 bases, leaving 16 bases not matched to a gene. Germline CDR1 SNHLY, CDR2 FYNNEI. CDR3 nucleotide sequence: TGTGCCAGCAGCCCTAGGACAGGGTCGGGTGTCTCGCAGTACTTC. It codes for CASSPRTGSGVSQYF.

Ten or more counts support this clonotype. The chain joins TRBV11-3 to TRBJ2-7; D perhaps matches TRBD1 (6 bases). Germline CDR1 reads SGHNT; CDR2 reads YENEEA. Trimming removed 3 bases from V and 6 bases from J, with 9 bases in between. The CDR3 length is 12 residues. The CDR3 bases are TGTGCCAGCAGCTTTCTAGGGGGCGAGCAGTACTTC. Its protein is CASSFLGGEQYF.

This clonotype was observed many times. This sequence joins TRBV10-3 and TRBJ1-6; D not certain. The V end was cut by 0 bases, the J end by 7 bases, with 10 bases between. Germline loops: CDR1 ENHRY, CDR2 SYGVKD. The CDR3 covers 15 residues. The CDR3 here is CAISESRARNSPLHF. The CDR3 DNA is TGTGCCATCAGTGAGTCTAGGGCACGAAATTCACCCCTCCACTTT.

This clonotype was counted many times. The rearrangement uses TRBV7-2 and TRBJ2-2; D gene uncertain. The ends were cut back, 5 bases at V and 0 bases at J, with 7 bases in the middle. Germline CDR1 is SGHTA and CDR2 is FQGNSA. This CDR3 spans 14 amino acids. The CDR3 DNA sequence: TGTGCCAGCAGCGCAAGAGCGAACACCGGGGAGCTGTTTTTT. Translated: CASSARANTGELFF.

The V call is TRBV12-3 or TRBV12-4, the J call TRBJ1-2; a weak D match, TRBD1 (5 bases). The CDR3 has 14 residues. The V and J ends lost 3 bases and 4 bases respectively, with 12 bases between them. The CDR3 DNA reads as TGTGCCAGCAGTTTGGTCCAGGGAGGCTATGGCTACACCTTC. This encodes CASSLVQGGYGYTF.

This clonotype was found many times. This sequence joins TRBV28 and TRBJ1-2; D is possibly TRBD1 (6 bases). Trimming shortened V by 6 bases and J by 4 bases, and 18 bases separated the two germline ends. CDR1 and CDR2 from the germline V gene are MDHEN and SYDVKM. The CDR3 loop spans 15 amino acids. The CDR3 region is CASRNPQGPVYGYTF. The CDR3, as DNA: TGTGCCAGCAGAAATCCCCAGGGGCCCGTCTATGGCTACACCTTC.

Ten or more counts support this clonotype. The rearrangement joins TRBV28 to TRBJ1-3; D gene uncertain. The germline CDR1 and CDR2 sequences are MDHEN and SYDVKM. The V end was cut by 4 bases, the J end by 4 bases, with 8 bases between. The CDR3 loop spans 13 amino acids. The chain's CDR3 is CASSYPSGNTIYF. The CDR3 DNA is TGTGCCAGCAGTTACCCTTCAGGAAACACCATATATTTT.